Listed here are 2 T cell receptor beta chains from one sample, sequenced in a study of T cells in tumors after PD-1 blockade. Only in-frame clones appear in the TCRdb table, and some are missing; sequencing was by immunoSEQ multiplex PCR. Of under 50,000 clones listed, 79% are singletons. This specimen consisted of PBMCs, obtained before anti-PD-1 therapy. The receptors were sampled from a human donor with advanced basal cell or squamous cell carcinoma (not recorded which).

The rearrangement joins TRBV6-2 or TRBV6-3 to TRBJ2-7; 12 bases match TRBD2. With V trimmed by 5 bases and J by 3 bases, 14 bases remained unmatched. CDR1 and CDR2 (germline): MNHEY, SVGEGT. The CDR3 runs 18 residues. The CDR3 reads CASSETSGSTLILYEQYF. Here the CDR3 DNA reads TGTGCCAGCAGTGAGACTAGCGGGAGCACTCTCATCCTCTACGAGCAGTACTTC.

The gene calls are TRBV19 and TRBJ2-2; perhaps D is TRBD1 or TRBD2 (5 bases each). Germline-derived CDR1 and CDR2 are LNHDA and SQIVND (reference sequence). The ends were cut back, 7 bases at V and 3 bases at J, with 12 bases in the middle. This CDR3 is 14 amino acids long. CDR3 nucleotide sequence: TGTGCCAGTACCACCTTGGGGGACACCGGGGAGCTGTTTTTT. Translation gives CASTTLGDTGELFF.